The rows below give T cell receptor beta chains drawn from one sample of a study of blood T cell repertoires in COVID-19. Some clones are missing from TCRdb's copy, which holds only in-frame ones; the method was immunoSEQ multiplex PCR. The sample consists of about 370,000 clones, 89% of them appearing once. Sequenced sample: peripheral blood. All receptors come from a woman in her twenties or thirties with COVID-19, enrolled during active disease. The CDR3 runs from the conserved cysteine through the conserved F or W. Each record gives: V gene, clone size, CDR3 protein. The listing skips clone size in some rows; elsewhere it reads once, few, many or a size class.

>TRBV19|-
CASSISESLIYGYTF
>TRBV7-2|few
CASSRPGQGAPEAFF
>TRBV11-2|-
CASSPDRTASPLHF
>TRBV6-5|-
CASSYDRGAYEQYF
>TRBV2|-
CASSEAGGNTDTQYF
>TRBV15|-
CATSRAGLSGNTIYF
>TRBV6-5|-
CASARENTEAFF
>TRBV10-3|-
CAISDPGQVGGSPLHF
>TRBV27|-
CASSLWSGEQPQHF
>TRBV5-1|once
CASSWEGGGANVLTF
>TRBV6-5|-
CASSYGRDTGELFF
>TRBV6-5|once
CASSYSTDTHYEQYF
>TRBV5-5|-
CASSSTSGRNTGELFF
>TRBV15|-
CATSYGSEGYTF
>TRBV4-3|-
CARPIRGSTKQETQYF
>TRBV19|-
CASSWAGLENTEAFF
>TRBV6-2/TRBV6-3|-
CASSLLVPTGTEAFF
>TRBV27|once
CASSPRGGANVLTF
>TRBV6-6|-
CASSPLTSGTRNQPQHF
>TRBV10-3|-
CAISERDRVGGEQFF
>TRBV2|-
CARRGQGVYGYTF
>TRBV30|-
CAWTQSGTGNSPLHF
>TRBV5-1|-
CASSLPQAETQYF
>TRBV15|-
CATSRGVSSSYNEQFF
>TRBV6-2/TRBV6-3|-
CASSYSARTDTQYF
>TRBV6-6|-
CASRIWGGDGELFF
>TRBV9|once
CASSGGRRDFSGNTIYF
>TRBV4-3|-
CASSQDRGSTDTQYF
>TRBV2|-
CASRWTSGDYNEQFF
>TRBV23-1|-
CASSDVRQEGTDTQYF
>TRBV15|-
CATSREWSGGGTYEQYF
>TRBV6-6|once
CASSYGVGITEAFF
>TRBV19|few
CASSIAPGQVIANYGYTF